The clone carrying this T cell receptor (beta chain) was picked up one time. This record comes from a study of regulatory T cells in long-lasting Graves disease. Arm-PCR with iRepertoire HTBI primers amplified the CDR3 regions for these TCR beta libraries. MiXCR, run by TCRdb on the multiplex PCR reads, gives a single entry per CDR3 protein. The sample carries 250,000 to 300,000 distinct CDR3 sequences, 22% recorded once. Time point noted: persistent/refractory GD, antithyroid drugs over 5 years with positive TRAb. RNA extracted from PBMCs served as the sequencing template. The germline V gene has CDR1 LNHDA and CDR2 SQIVND (reference sequence). V trimming: 8 bases; J trimming: 2 bases; junction bases outside the gene matches: 4. The CDR3 runs to 14 residues.

The receptor was derived from a female donor with Graves disease. The gene calls are TRBV19 and TRBJ2-7, with TRBD2 matching 12 bases. Sequenced material: peripheral blood mononuclear cells (PBMCs), taken when the disease was refractory, from a patient treated with antithyroid drugs. The CDR3 spells CASARTSGTYEQYF. DNA for the CDR3: TGTGCCAGTGCCCGGACTAGCGGGACCTACGAGCAGTACTTC.